Listed below are T cell receptor beta chains from one sample, sequenced in a study of T cell repertoires in cytomegalovirus infection. TCRdb analysed the reads with MiXCR anew, one entry per CDR3 protein. The data show 150,000 to 200,000 distinct CDR3 sequences, about 17% seen once. Sequenced input: CD8+ T cells from PBMCs. These receptors were collected from a human donor in good health (CMV status not recorded). Some clones in this sample may be carry-over from other donors' samples. Each CDR3 is given with its conserved first and last residue. Fields, in order: D gene, J gene, V gene, clone size, CDR3 DNA, CDR3 protein. D genes are given only for firm matches. Size is omitted from some rows. Given values are once, few, many or a class for expanded clones.

NA,TRBJ1-6,TRBV11-2,few,TGTGCCAGCAGCTTCGGGTATAATTCACCCCTCCACTTT,CASSFGYNSPLHF
NA,TRBJ1-5,TRBV28,NA,TGTGCCAGCAGTTTCCCTACCCTCGGGGGGGCGGAGAGTCAGCCCCAGCATTTT,CASSFPTLGGAESQPQHF
NA,TRBJ2-2,TRBV4-3,few,TGCGCCAGCAGCCACGAGGAGACCGGGGAGCTGTTTTTT,CASSHEETGELFF
NA,TRBJ1-3,TRBV10-3,NA,TGTGCCATCCTCGTGGGAGCTCCTGGAAACACCATATATTTT,CAILVGAPGNTIYF
TRBD2,TRBJ2-2,TRBV28,few,TGTGCCAGCAAGACCCCAGGGAGGGGAGTAAGAACCGGGGAGCTGTTTTTT,CASKTPGRGVRTGELFF
NA,TRBJ2-5,TRBV12-3/TRBV12-4,NA,TGTGCCAGCAGTTGGGGGATCCAAGAGACCCAGTACTTC,CASSWGIQETQYF
TRBD2,TRBJ2-1,TRBV3-1,NA,TGTGCCAGCAGCCAGGGACTAGCGGGGGGGCGGGAGCAGTTCTTC,CASSQGLAGGREQFF
NA,TRBJ1-1,TRBV15,few,TGTGCCACCAGCACAAGGACCGAAAGGGAAGCTTTCTTT,CATSTRTEREAFF
TRBD1,TRBJ1-5,TRBV2,few,TGTGCCAGCAGTGAAGGGAAACAGGGGGCTTGGGGAAATCAGCCCCAGCATTTT,CASSEGKQGAWGNQPQHF
TRBD1,TRBJ1-1,TRBV9,few,TGTGCCAGCAGCGGACAGGGGGGCGAAGCTTTCTTT,CASSGQGGEAFF
TRBD1,TRBJ1-3,TRBV6-2/TRBV6-3,few,TGTGCCAGCAGTTTTCCGGGACAGGGCTTCTCTGGAAACACCATATATTTT,CASSFPGQGFSGNTIYF
NA,TRBJ2-7,TRBV10-3,NA,TGTGCCATCAGTGACAGGGGCTACGAGCAGTACTTC,CAISDRGYEQYF
NA,TRBJ1-2,TRBV4-1,few,TGCGCCAGCAGCTCCACGCGGGTGAAGGAGGATGGCTACACCTTC,CASSSTRVKEDGYTF
NA,TRBJ2-7,TRBV7-6,NA,TGTGCCAGCAGCTTAGAACGGACCTCCTACGAGCAGTACTTC,CASSLERTSYEQYF
TRBD1,TRBJ2-2,TRBV25-1,few,TGTGCCAGCAGTGGGTCTCCGGGACAGGGCGTACCTCCGGCTAACACCGGGGAGCTGTTTTTT,CASSGSPGQGVPPANTGELFF
TRBD1,TRBJ2-5,TRBV7-2,many,TGTGCCAGCAGCTGGGACAGGGGAGGAGAGACCCAGTACTTC,CASSWDRGGETQYF
TRBD1,TRBJ2-2,TRBV6-5,few,TGTGCCAGCAGCCCCGGGACAGGGTTTACTGTAACCGGGGAGCTGTTTTTT,CASSPGTGFTVTGELFF
TRBD1,TRBJ2-7,TRBV10-3,NA,TGTGCCATCAGTGAGGCAGGGGGCGAATACGAGCAGTACTTC,CAISEAGGEYEQYF
NA,TRBJ2-5,TRBV6-5,NA,TGTGCCAGCAGAGCGCGGCAAGAGACCCAGTACTTC,CASRARQETQYF
NA,TRBJ1-1,TRBV11-2,few,TGTGCCAGCAGTTCCAAGGAGGGGATCAGGGAAGCTTTCTTT,CASSSKEGIREAFF
NA,TRBJ2-2,TRBV7-2,NA,TGTGCCAGCAGCTCCACCCCCTGGGGGCTGTTTTTT,CASSSTPWGLFF
TRBD1,TRBJ1-1,TRBV20-1,NA,TGCAGTGCTAGGGGACGACAGGGGGCGAACACTGAAGCTTTCTTT,CSARGRQGANTEAFF
TRBD1,TRBJ2-7,TRBV6-6,few,TGTGCCAGCAGGGCAGACAGGGGCTACGAGCAGTACTTC,CASRADRGYEQYF
NA,TRBJ1-2,TRBV4-2,NA,TGTGCCAGCAGCTTTACGGTCCCCAATACGGGCTACACCTTC,CASSFTVPNTGYTF
NA,TRBJ2-4,TRBV7-9,many,TGTGCCAGCACCCCTGGAGGATCCGGGACGGCCTTTATTCAGTACTTC,CASTPGGSGTAFIQYF
NA,TRBJ1-1,TRBV4-1,few,TGCGCCAGCAGCCAAGAATTAACAGTCATGAACACTGAAGCTTTCTTT,CASSQELTVMNTEAFF
TRBD1,TRBJ2-5,TRBV7-6,few,TGTGCCAGCAGCCGCCGGGACAGGGCGCAAGAGACCCAGTACTTC,CASSRRDRAQETQYF
TRBD2,TRBJ2-3,TRBV7-9,NA,TGTGCCAGCAGCGGGGGACTAGCGGATCCCGTTAGCACAGATACGCAGTATTTT,CASSGGLADPVSTDTQYF
NA,TRBJ2-7,TRBV7-6,NA,TGTGCCAGCAGCCTGGTGGGGCCCGGCGACGAGCAGTACTTC,CASSLVGPGDEQYF
NA,TRBJ1-1,TRBV15,few,TGTGCCACCACCTACAACAGGGCCACTGAAGCTTTCTTT,CATTYNRATEAFF
TRBD1,TRBJ1-2,TRBV24-1,few,TGTGCCACCAGTGCTGGGACAGGGTACAACTATGGCTACACCTTC,CATSAGTGYNYGYTF
TRBD1,TRBJ1-2,TRBV3-1,few,TGTGCCAGCAGCCCTCGGGACAGGGCGAGAGGCTACACCTTC,CASSPRDRARGYTF
NA,TRBJ2-3,TRBV14,NA,TGTGCCAGCAGCCCACGCCGGGAAAGGAGGACAGATACGCAGTATTTT,CASSPRRERRTDTQYF
TRBD1,TRBJ2-4,TRBV4-1,few,TGCGCCAGCAGCCAAGAGGGACAGGGTGGTCCCAAAAACATTCAGTACTTC,CASSQEGQGGPKNIQYF
NA,TRBJ2-5,TRBV7-9,NA,TGTGCCAGCAGCTTAGGCCTGAGCCAAGAGACCCAGTACTTC,CASSLGLSQETQYF
NA,TRBJ2-1,TRBV5-1,few,TGCGCCAGCAGCTTGGGAGAGATTGAGCAGTTCTTC,CASSLGEIEQFF
TRBD2,TRBJ2-5,TRBV28,once,TGTGCCAGCACCTTGACTAGCAACAAAGAGACCCAGTACTTC,CASTLTSNKETQYF
TRBD1,TRBJ1-6,TRBV12-3/TRBV12-4,NA,TGTGCCAGCAGCACGGACAGGGGCAATTCACCCCTCCACTTT,CASSTDRGNSPLHF
NA,TRBJ1-5,TRBV4-1,few,TGCGCCAGCAGCCATCCTTCGGGGGGAGGACAGCCCCAGCATTTT,CASSHPSGGGQPQHF
NA,TRBJ1-1,TRBV6-2/TRBV6-3,few,TGTGCCAGCAGTCAAACCGGGAGACCGTCCACTGAAGCTTTCTTT,CASSQTGRPSTEAFF
NA,TRBJ2-1,TRBV14,few,TGTGCCAGCAGCCAAGGTGAGGTTGTTCAGTTCTTC,CASSQGEVVQFF
TRBD2,TRBJ2-1,TRBV24-1,NA,TGTGCCACCAGTGATCCGCGGGGGGCTGCGCCCAATGAGCAGTTCTTC,CATSDPRGAAPNEQFF
NA,TRBJ1-4,TRBV27,few,TGTGCCAGCAGTTTATCGGGACTCACTAATGAAAAACTGTTTTTT,CASSLSGLTNEKLFF